Listed here are 23 T cell receptor beta chains from one sample, sequenced in a study. TCRdb processed the RT-PCR reads anew with MiXCR; each CDR3 protein has one entry. Of fewer than 800,000 distinct CDR3 sequences listed, around 14% are singletons. Sequencing input: memory CD4+ T cells from blood. All receptors derive from a female donor in good health, serving as a healthy control.

V usage is TRBV7-2 and J usage is TRBJ2-1; the D gene is possibly TRBD2 (6 bases). The V end was cut by 3 bases, the J end by 3 bases, with 21 bases between. Germline V gene data show CDR1 as SGHTA and CDR2 as FQGNSA. This CDR3 region has 18 residues. The CDR3 bases are TGTGCCAGCAGCTTCGGGAGTGGGCTTCTCGGACGCTACAATGAGCAGTTCTTC. Its protein is CASSFGSGLLGRYNEQFF.

This rearrangement joins TRBV7-6 to TRBJ1-5; tentative D call: TRBD1 (6 bases). The CDR3 totals 17 residues. With 2 bases removed from V and 6 bases from J, the gap between germline ends came to 20 bases. Germline CDR1 SGHVS, CDR2 FNYEAQ. The CDR3 DNA reads as TGTGCCAGCAGCTTAATGGCGGGGAGGGGGGACGGTCAGCCCCAGCATTTT. This gives the protein CASSLMAGRGDGQPQHF.

In its sample, this clonotype was seen a few times. The chain links TRBV7-9 to TRBJ2-2, with D unclear. The CDR3 length is 11 residues. Germline-derived CDR1 and CDR2 are SEHNR and FQNEAQ (reference sequence). V lost 5 bases and J 6 bases, leaving 4 bases between the germline ends. CDR3 DNA sequence: TGTGCCAGCAGCCAACCCGGGGAGCTGTTTTTT. Amino acid sequence: CASSQPGELFF. The full variable domain, with the rest looked up from reference TRBV7-9 and TRBJ2-2, is DTGVSQNPRHKITKRGQNVTFRCDPISEHNRLYWYRQTLGQGPEFLTYFQNEAQLEKSRLLSDRFSAERPKGSFSTLEIQRTEQGDSAMYLCASSQPGELFFGEGSRLTVL.

The table lists this clonotype with many counts. The chain joins TRBV5-6 to TRBJ2-5; TRBD2 aligns across 13 bases. The CDR3 length is 15 residues. CDR1 is SGHDT and CDR2 is YYEEEE in the germline V gene. J gave up 4 bases and V 2 bases, and 2 bases lay outside the gene matches. The CDR3 sequence is CASSLLAGGRETQYF. CDR3 in DNA: TGTGCCAGCAGCTTACTAGCGGGGGGGCGAGAGACCCAGTACTTC.

This clonotype was detected a few times. The chain uses TRBV6-1 and TRBJ2-5; 7 bases map to TRBD1. The CDR3 totals 14 residues. Germline V lookup: CDR1 MNHNS, CDR2 SASEGT. Trimming removed 7 bases from V and 0 bases from J; junction bases left unmatched: 5. CDR3 sequence (DNA): TGTGCCAGCATTCCGGGACAGTACCAAGAGACCCAGTACTTC. Its protein product is CASIPGQYQETQYF.

The chain's CDR3 is CASSPHPPGQEAQTQYF. The CDR3 DNA is TGTGCCAGCAGCCCGCACCCCCCGGGACAGGAGGCGCAGACCCAGTACTTC. The chain recombines TRBV9 with TRBJ2-5; 8 bases are shared with TRBD1. Germline V gene lookup returns CDR1 SGDLS and CDR2 YYNGEE. The CDR3 runs to 17 residues. Trimming took 4 bases from V and 6 from J; bases not matched to a gene: 17. The entire variable domain, with the rest obtained from reference TRBV9 and TRBJ2-5, is as follows: DSGVTQTPKHLITATGQRVTLRCSPRSGDLSVYWYQQSLDQGLQFLIQYYNGEERAKGNILERFSAQQFPDLHSELNLSSLELGDSALYFCASSPHPPGQEAQTQYFGPGTRLLVL.

The chain combines TRBV4-3 with TRBJ2-3; D call uncertain. Trimming took 0 bases from V and 3 from J, leaving 10 bases between them. From germline, CDR1 is LGHNA and CDR2 YSLEER. The CDR3 sequence is 15 residues long. The CDR3 region is CASSQDPVGTDTQYF. CDR3 nucleotides: TGCGCCAGCAGCCAAGATCCCGTAGGAACAGATACGCAGTATTTT.

This clonotype showed up many times. V gene TRBV4-3 combines with J gene TRBJ2-7; D possibly uses TRBD1 or TRBD2 (6 bases each). V shed 0 bases and J shed 3 bases, with 12 bases lying between them. CDR1 and CDR2 from the germline V gene are LGHNA and YSLEER. CDR3 length: 15 amino acids. The CDR3 region is CASSQDRGGHYEQYF. CDR3 nucleotide sequence: TGCGCCAGCAGCCAAGACAGGGGAGGCCACTACGAGCAGTACTTC.

The sample holds a few counts of this clonotype. V usage is TRBV5-1 and J usage is TRBJ1-2; possible D gene TRBD1, 6 bases. Trimming left V 1 base short and J 12 bases short, with 13 bases between. Germline assignment: CDR1 SGHRS and CDR2 YFSETQ. The CDR3 loop spans 12 amino acids. CDR3 protein: CASSLFEGEHTF. The CDR3 region has the DNA TGCGCCAGCAGCTTGTTTGAGGGGGAACACACCTTC.

This clonotype has a count of ten or more. The chain employs TRBV10-3 and TRBJ1-4; unclear D gene. The CDR3 has 13 amino acids. Trimming stripped 11 bases from V and 8 bases from J, with 18 bases between. Germline CDR1 and CDR2: ENHRY and SYGVKD. DNA of the CDR3: TGTGCCTCCCGGCCGGACCCCAGGGAAAAACTGTTTTTT. Translation gives CASRPDPREKLFF.

In regard to this clonotype: A much larger clone differs by one base, so this may be a read error. Since the CDR3 does not end with the conserved phenylalanine or tryptophan, this likely comes from a read error. This chain joins TRBV20-1 and TRBJ2-7; the D is unclear. Trimming stripped 3 bases from V and 0 bases from J, with 12 bases between. Per germline, CDR1 DFQATT and CDR2 SNEGSKA (reference sequence). The CDR3 is made up of 14 amino acids. CDR3 loop: CSASPQDHSYEQYY. CDR3 in DNA: TGCAGTGCTAGCCCCCAAGACCACTCCTACGAGCAGTACTAC.

The sample holds many counts of this clonotype. This sequence joins TRBV10-3 and TRBJ2-1; 11 bases map to TRBD2. The CDR3 is made up of 14 amino acids. The junction had 3 bases not matched to a gene; V was cut back by 4 bases and J by 7 bases. Germline CDR1 is ENHRY and CDR2 is SYGVKD. The chain's CDR3 is CAISGGLAANEQFF. DNA of the CDR3: TGTGCCATCAGTGGGGGACTAGCGGCGAATGAGCAGTTCTTC.

This clonotype has a count of ten or more. The chain joins TRBV12-3 or TRBV12-4 to TRBJ1-1; the D gene is possibly TRBD1 (6 bases). Between the trimmed V and J ends, which lost 6 bases and 1 base, there was a span of 12 bases. The CDR3 loop spans 14 amino acids. The CDR3 bases are TGTGCCAGCAGCTATACAGGGCCGAACACTGAAGCTTTCTTT. It codes for CASSYTGPNTEAFF.

In this sample, this clonotype turned up many times. The rearrangement uses TRBV20-1 and TRBJ2-1; 7 positions match TRBD2. CDR3 length: 14 residues. Germline values: CDR1 DFQATT, CDR2 SNEGSKA (reference sequence). V trimming: 3 bases; J trimming: 5 bases; junction bases outside the gene matches: 7. The CDR3, as DNA: TGCAGTGCTAGCCTTAGCGGGTACAACAATGAGCAGTTCTTC. Translation gives CSASLSGYNNEQFF.

This clonotype was counted between two and nine times. The chain links TRBV7-2 to TRBJ1-2, with a possible D match to TRBD1 (6 bases). Trimming left V 0 bases short and J 7 bases short, with 18 bases between. CDR3 length: 16 residues. Germline-derived CDR1 and CDR2 are SGHTA and FQGNSA. For the CDR3, the DNA is TGTGCCAGCAGCTTAGCCCTGGGGGGGGCGGCAGGTGGCTACACCTTC. It yields the protein CASSLALGGAAGGYTF.

The chain uses TRBV28 and TRBJ2-3, with D possibly matching TRBD2 (5 bases). CDR3 size: 16 residues. Trimming removed 8 bases at V and 2 bases at J, with 20 bases between. CDR1 is MDHEN, CDR2 SYDVKM, per germline. The CDR3 nucleotides are TGTGCCAGCTGGCGAGAGGGAATCGACCCCACAGATACGCAGTATTTT. Translation: CASWREGIDPTDTQYF.

This clonotype was seen at least ten times. The chain joins TRBV6-5 to TRBJ2-1; D is ambiguous. The CDR3 length is 14 residues. Trimming took 0 bases from V and 0 from J, leaving 3 bases between them. CDR1 is MNHEY, CDR2 SVGAGI, per germline. DNA of the CDR3: TGTGCCAGCAGTTACTCAACCTCCTACAATGAGCAGTTCTTC. Protein: CASSYSTSYNEQFF.

This clonotype showed up many times. The V call is TRBV29-1, the J call TRBJ2-4, with a weak D call TRBD2 (6 bases). The germline gives CDR1 SQVTM, CDR2 ANQGSEA. The V gene lost 7 bases and the J gene lost 1 base, with 14 bases spanning the gap. The CDR3 extends over 14 amino acids. The CDR3 bases are TGCAGCGCCGCCGACAGCGGGGCCAAAAACATTCAGTACTTC. Protein sequence: CSAADSGAKNIQYF.

The J gene is TRBJ2-2, the V gene TRBV7-2, with 8 nucleotides matching TRBD1. CDR1 is SGHTA and CDR2 is FQGNSA in the germline V gene. The CDR3 covers 17 residues. V was clipped by 5 bases and J by 0 bases; unmatched bases: 8. The CDR3 DNA sequence: TGTGCCAGCAGCGACGGGACAGGACGACCGAACACCGGGGAGCTGTTTTTT. It specifies CASSDGTGRPNTGELFF.

The V call is TRBV20-1, the J call TRBJ2-3, with a tentative D call TRBD1 (6 bases). This CDR3 is built from 15 residues. Per the germline V gene, CDR1 is DFQATT and CDR2 is SNEGSKA (reference sequence). V lost 3 bases and J 0 bases, leaving 13 bases between the germline ends. In nucleotides, the CDR3 is TGCAGTGCTAGTGACAGGAGAAGAAGCACAGATACGCAGTATTTT. This sequence encodes CSASDRRRSTDTQYF.

The chain recombines TRBV12-3 or TRBV12-4 with TRBJ2-6; a possible D gene is TRBD1 (5 bases). V lost 3 bases to trimming and J lost 3 bases, with 6 bases between them. The CDR3 loop spans 14 amino acids. CDR3: CASSFRGGANVLTF. CDR3 nucleotides: TGTGCCAGCAGTTTTAGGGGTGGGGCCAACGTCCTGACTTTC.

The chain combines TRBV13 with TRBJ1-5; D gene unclear. The CDR3 is made up of 13 amino acids. CDR1 is PRHDT and CDR2 is FYEKMQ in the germline V gene (reference sequence). V lost 0 bases and J lost 11, with 11 bases in between. For the CDR3, the DNA is TGTGCCAGCAGCTTAGGCGGGATGTCATCCCAGCATTTT. Translation: CASSLGGMSSQHF. The full variable domain, rest sourced from reference TRBV13 and TRBJ1-5, is AAGVIQSPRHLIKEKRETATLKCYPIPRHDTVYWYQQGPGQDPQFLISFYEKMQSDKGSIPDRFSAQQFSDYHSELNMSSLELGDSALYFCASSLGGMSSQHFGDGTRLSIL.

V usage is TRBV20-1 and J usage is TRBJ2-7, with D tentatively TRBD2 (5 bases). Germline-derived CDR1 and CDR2 are DFQATT and SNEGSKA (reference sequence). Trimming removed 4 bases at V and 2 bases at J, with 18 bases between. The CDR3 consists of 15 residues. The CDR3 here is CSATNPEGSPYEQYF. The DNA for the CDR3 is TGCAGTGCTACCAACCCCGAGGGCAGCCCCTACGAGCAGTACTTC.